The 32 T cell receptor beta chains in this list originate from one sample, sequenced in a study of OX40 agonist ivuxolimab in advanced cancers. Generated by immunoSEQ multiplex PCR, the TCRdb table keeps only in-frame clones and is missing some. Seen here are some 71,000 clones, about nine tenths observed once, and the top ten hold 2.8%. Sequenced material: CD4+ or CD8+ T cells sorted from blood, taken in a trial of the OX40 agonist ivuxolimab. Every receptor here comes from an adult with an advanced solid tumor such as melanoma, head and neck, liver or kidney cancer.

The chain recombines TRBV7-9 with TRBJ1-1; 8 bases fit TRBD1. This CDR3 spans 14 amino acids. The junction had 5 bases not matched to a gene; V was cut back by 4 bases and J by 4 bases. CDR1 and CDR2 (germline): SEHNR, FQNEAQ (reference sequence). In nucleotides, the CDR3 is TGTGCCAGCAGCTCCCAGGGGGCGGGCACTGAAGCTTTCTTT. Translating gives CASSSQGAGTEAFF. The whole variable domain, filled in from reference TRBV7-9 and TRBJ1-1, reads DTGVSQNPRHKITKRGQNVTFRCDPISEHNRLYWYRQTLGQGPEFLTYFQNEAQLEKSRLLSDRFSAERPKGSFSTLEIQRTEQGDSAMYLCASSSQGAGTEAFFGQGTRLTVV.

The genes are TRBV5-1 and TRBJ2-3, with TRBD1 matching 8 bases. The CDR3 is made up of 15 amino acids. The germline gives CDR1 SGHRS, CDR2 YFSETQ. Trimming at V came to 6 bases and at J to 1 base, leaving 7 bases not matched to a gene. CDR3 protein: CASKIQGEGTDTQYF. CDR3 bases: TGCGCCAGCAAGATACAGGGGGAGGGCACAGATACGCAGTATTTT.

The gene calls are TRBV5-5 and TRBJ1-5, with 7 positions matching TRBD1. After removal of 4 bases from V and 0 bases from J, the junction contained 4 bases not matched to a gene. Germline V gene data show CDR1 as SGHKS and CDR2 as YYEKEE (reference sequence). The CDR3 sequence is 15 residues long. CDR3 sequence (DNA): TGTGCCAGCAGCGCCGCAGGGGGTAGCAATCAGCCCCAGCATTTT. Translating it yields CASSAAGGSNQPQHF.

The J gene is TRBJ2-1, the V gene TRBV9; D gene unclear. Germline values: CDR1 SGDLS, CDR2 YYNGEE. The CDR3 length is 16 residues. V was clipped by 3 bases and J by 4 bases, with 17 bases between them. In DNA, the CDR3 is TGTGCCAGCAGCGCCCCCCGAGACAATCCATACAATGAGCAGTTCTTC. It is translated as CASSAPRDNPYNEQFF.

The genes are TRBV9 and TRBJ2-5; 11 nucleotides align to TRBD1. With 3 bases clipped from V and 5 bases from J, the junction kept 12 bases outside the gene matches. The germline CDR1 and CDR2 sequences are SGDLS and YYNGEE. The CDR3 is 17 residues long. The CDR3 reads CASSAGVGTGGVETQYF. The CDR3 region has the DNA TGTGCCAGCAGCGCCGGAGTGGGGACAGGGGGAGTCGAGACCCAGTACTTC.

Here the CDR3 DNA reads TGTGCCAGTAGTATAGCAGCCCGCTCTGGGGCCAACGTCCTGACTTTC. This translates into CASSIAARSGANVLTF. The chain is built from TRBV19 and TRBJ2-6; D ambiguous. This CDR3 spans 16 amino acids. V was pared by 1 base and J by 0 bases, with 7 bases between. Germline V gene data show CDR1 as LNHDA and CDR2 as SQIVND (reference sequence).

The gene calls are TRBV7-3 and TRBJ2-5, with D tentatively TRBD2 (5 bases). Germline CDR1 is SGHTA and CDR2 is FQGTGA. The CDR3 consists of 13 residues. The V gene lost 5 bases and the J gene lost 1 base, with 8 bases spanning the gap. CDR3 sequence: CASSLGGQETQYF. The CDR3 DNA reads TGTGCCAGCAGCCTCGGAGGCCAAGAGACCCAGTACTTC.

This clone has more than one count but fewer than ten. V usage is TRBV2 and J usage is TRBJ1-2, with a weak D call TRBD1 (6 bases). The CDR3 length is 15 residues. In germline, CDR1 is SNHLY, CDR2 FYNNEI. V was trimmed by 1 base and J by 8 bases, leaving 17 bases between them. In DNA form, the CDR3 reads TGTGCCAGCAGTGAAGGGTCGGGGGCGCTGGGCGGCTACACCTTC. It encodes CASSEGSGALGGYTF.

V gene TRBV5-1 combines with J gene TRBJ2-1; the D call may be TRBD1 or TRBD2 (5 bases each). Germline V gene data show CDR1 as SGHRS and CDR2 as YFSETQ. Trimming took 2 bases from V and 9 from J, leaving 15 bases between them. CDR3 length equals 14 residues. The CDR3 bases are TGCGCCAGCAGCTTCGGCAGGGAGAAGGGTGAGCAGTTCTTC. Amino acid sequence: CASSFGREKGEQFF. Variable domain in full (rest from reference TRBV5-1 and TRBJ2-1): KAGVTQTPRYLIKTRGQQVTLSCSPISGHRSVSWYQQTPGQGLQFLFEYFSETQRNKGNFPGRFSGRQFSNSRSEMNVSTLELGDSALYLCASSFGREKGEQFFGPGTRLTVL.

The V call is TRBV5-6, the J call TRBJ1-2; 9 nucleotides match TRBD1. CDR1 SGHDT and CDR2 YYEEEE come from the germline V gene. This CDR3 has 13 residues. The V segment lost 6 bases and the J segment 1 base; nucleotides outside the gene matches: 1. CDR3 in amino acids: CASMDRGNYGYTF. CDR3 nucleotides: TGTGCCAGCATGGACAGGGGTAACTATGGCTACACCTTC.

This rearrangement joins TRBV5-6 to TRBJ2-7, with TRBD1 as a possible D gene (5 bases). The V gene's germline CDR1 is SGHDT and CDR2 YYEEEE. This CDR3 spans 13 amino acids. V lost 4 bases, J lost 2 bases, and 10 bases lay in between. The CDR3 loop is CASSLTVAYEQYF. The CDR3 DNA is TGTGCCAGCAGCCTGACAGTCGCCTACGAGCAGTACTTC.

This clone showed up just once. V is TRBV14 and J is TRBJ1-5, with D unresolved. Trimming removed 4 bases from V and 7 bases from J, with 11 bases in between. Germline assignment: CDR1 SGHDN and CDR2 FVKESK. The CDR3 length is 13 residues. The CDR3 DNA is TGTGCCAGCAGCCGGCAAGGGAGCCAGCCCCAGCATTTT. Protein product: CASSRQGSQPQHF. The full variable domain, completed using reference TRBV14 and TRBJ1-5, is EAGVTQFPSHSVIEKGQTVTLRCDPISGHDNLYWYRRVMGKEIKFLLHFVKESKQDESGMPNNRFLAERTGGTYSTLKVQPAELEDSGVYFCASSRQGSQPQHFGDGTRLSIL.

The chain joins TRBV7-2 to TRBJ2-3, with TRBD2 matching over 9 bases. Germline CDR1 reads SGHTA; CDR2 reads FQGNSA. The CDR3 contains 15 residues. V was pared by 5 bases and J by 11 bases, with 14 bases of the junction left unmatched. The CDR3 protein is CASSPIGRGGVKQYF. The CDR3 DNA reads as TGTGCCAGCAGCCCCATAGGGCGGGGGGGAGTGAAGCAGTATTTT.

The chain carries TRBV5-1 and TRBJ1-6; TRBD1 is a possible D gene (5 bases). CDR1 SGHRS and CDR2 YFSETQ come from the germline V gene. There are 18 residues in the CDR3. Trimming removed 0 bases from V and 0 bases from J, with 13 bases in between. CDR3 protein: CASSLAAGPSSYNSPLHF. As DNA, the CDR3 is TGCGCCAGCAGCTTGGCTGCAGGGCCCAGCTCCTATAATTCACCCCTCCACTTT.

The V call is TRBV10-3, the J call TRBJ2-7, with 8 nucleotides matching TRBD1. The CDR3 totals 20 residues. Trimming removed 6 bases from V and 0 bases from J; junction bases left unmatched: 22. The germline V gene encodes CDR1 ENHRY and CDR2 SYGVKD. CDR3: CAIRPSGGQGASIYSYEQYF. In nucleotides, the CDR3 is TGTGCCATCAGACCAAGCGGTGGCCAGGGGGCATCCATTTACTCCTACGAGCAGTACTTC.

The rearrangement joins TRBV6-5 to TRBJ2-3; 8 bases line up with TRBD1. The CDR3 has 15 residues. V lost 6 bases, J lost 1 base, and 6 bases stayed unmatched. Looked up from germline, CDR1 is MNHEY and CDR2 is SVGAGI. The chain's CDR3 is CASRAYRGGTDTQYF. CDR3 DNA: TGTGCCAGCAGAGCTTACAGGGGGGGCACAGATACGCAGTATTTT.

The table lists this clone with a few counts. The CDR3 DNA reads TGTGCCAGCAGCAGCGGGACTTTTACCAGTGGCTACACCTTC. It specifies CASSSGTFTSGYTF. The chain is built from TRBV2 and TRBJ1-2, with D possibly matching TRBD1 (5 bases). Germline assignment: CDR1 SNHLY and CDR2 FYNNEI. The V end was cut by 6 bases, the J end by 7 bases, with 18 bases between. The CDR3 runs 14 residues.

The gene calls are TRBV6-5 and TRBJ1-2; no definite D call. This CDR3 is 13 amino acids long. The germline gives CDR1 MNHEY, CDR2 SVGAGI. V dropped 8 bases and J dropped 8 bases, with 18 bases sitting between them. The DNA for the CDR3 is TGTGCCAGCGGGAGCCCCCGTTATAACGGCTACACCTTC. This codes for CASGSPRYNGYTF.

This clone was counted once. The chain carries TRBV19 and TRBJ1-1; D is undetermined. The CDR3 is made up of 15 amino acids. Trimming shortened V by 7 bases and J by 1 base, and 16 bases separated the two germline ends. Germline V gene lookup returns CDR1 LNHDA and CDR2 SQIVND (reference sequence). The CDR3 region is CASTNTPVGNTEAFF. The CDR3 DNA reads TGTGCCAGTACTAATACTCCCGTCGGGAACACTGAAGCTTTCTTT.

This chain links TRBV9 with TRBJ1-2; a possible D gene is TRBD1 (5 bases). CDR1 SGDLS and CDR2 YYNGEE come from the germline V gene. The CDR3 contains 15 residues. V lost 3 bases and J 7 bases, leaving 19 bases between the germline ends. The CDR3 protein is CASSADPGPGGGYTF. As DNA, the CDR3 is TGTGCCAGCAGCGCGGATCCAGGCCCCGGGGGTGGCTACACCTTC.

The rearrangement links TRBV25-1 to TRBJ2-2; D gene ambiguous. V dropped 4 bases and J dropped 5 bases, with 11 bases sitting between them. The CDR3 extends over 14 amino acids. CDR1 is MGHDK, CDR2 SYGVNS, per germline. CDR3 sequence reads: CASSVGVGTGELFF. The CDR3 DNA reads as TGTGCCAGCAGTGTTGGGGTGGGGACCGGGGAGCTGTTTTTT.

This clone was seen just once. CDR3 sequence (DNA): TGTGCCAGCAGGAAAAGGGGGGTTAACACCGGGGAGCTGTTTTTT. It translates to CASRKRGVNTGELFF. The rearrangement uses TRBV6-1 and TRBJ2-2; D might be TRBD1 or TRBD2, each matching 6 bases. The germline CDR1 and CDR2 sequences are MNHNS and SASEGT. The CDR3 has 15 amino acids. Deletions cut 6 bases from V and 2 bases from J, with 13 bases between.

The CDR3 loop reads CASSLLRGNTGELFF. CDR3 in DNA: TGCGCCAGCAGCTTGCTTCGAGGGAACACCGGGGAGCTGTTTTTT. V gene TRBV5-1 combines with J gene TRBJ2-2; D call uncertain. CDR1 and CDR2 (germline): SGHRS, YFSETQ. Trimming cost V 1 base and J 1 base, with 8 bases left between them. The CDR3 consists of 15 residues.

The gene calls are TRBV19 and TRBJ2-3; 8 nucleotides agree with TRBD2. The CDR3 runs to 17 residues. The V and J ends lost 8 bases and 5 bases, in that order; junction bases with no gene match: 18. CDR1 and CDR2 from the germline V gene are LNHDA and SQIVND (reference sequence). The CDR3 spells CASPPRGGLSAIDTQYF. As DNA, the CDR3 is TGTGCCAGTCCTCCCCGGGGGGGCCTCTCCGCCATAGATACGCAGTATTTT.

Only a few counts were recorded for this clone. The chain carries TRBV7-2 and TRBJ2-2; possible D gene TRBD1, 5 bases. V dropped 5 bases and J dropped 2 bases, with 18 bases sitting between them. This CDR3 contains 17 residues. Germline CDR1 SGHTA, CDR2 FQGNSA. The CDR3 sequence is CASSLAGRAANTGELFF. CDR3 nucleotides: TGTGCCAGCAGCCTGGCCGGCAGGGCGGCAAACACCGGGGAGCTGTTTTTT. The full variable domain, in which reference TRBV7-2 and TRBJ2-2 provide the parts outside the CDR3, is GAGVSQSPSNKVTEKGKDVELRCDPISGHTALYWYRQSLGQGLEFLIYFQGNSAPDKSGLPSDRFSAERTGGSVSTLTIQRTQQEDSAVYLCASSLAGRAANTGELFFGEGSRLTVL.

This sequence joins TRBV6-5 and TRBJ2-5, with 7 bases that match TRBD1. Per the germline V gene, CDR1 is MNHEY and CDR2 is SVGAGI. With V trimmed by 7 bases and J by 5 bases, 7 bases remained unmatched. The CDR3 sequence is 13 residues long. CDR3 DNA sequence: TGTGCCAGCACCGGGACAGCCAGGGAGACCCAGTACTTC. It is translated as CASTGTARETQYF.

V gene TRBV9 combines with J gene TRBJ1-2; 8 bases map to TRBD1. Trimming took 4 bases from V and 5 from J; bases not matched to a gene: 10. The CDR3 sequence is 15 residues long. From germline, CDR1 is SGDLS and CDR2 YYNGEE. CDR3 nucleotide sequence: TGTGCCAGCAGCACTCGGGACAGGCACCCTTATGGCTACACCTTC. It is translated as CASSTRDRHPYGYTF.

CDR3: CASSPLEKAKGYTF. The CDR3 bases are TGTGCCAGCAGTCCCCTCGAGAAGGCTAAAGGCTACACCTTC. The chain couples TRBV28 to TRBJ1-2; D remains ambiguous. V was pared by 5 bases and J by 8 bases, with 18 bases between. CDR1 is MDHEN, CDR2 SYDVKM, per germline. This CDR3 has 14 amino acids.

The chain couples TRBV10-3 to TRBJ1-1, with TRBD1 as a possible D gene (5 bases). V dropped 10 bases and J dropped 6 bases, with 18 bases sitting between them. This CDR3 is 13 amino acids long. Germline CDR1 ENHRY, CDR2 SYGVKD. CDR3 nucleotides: TGTGCCACAGGCATGGGGGGGGAGGCTGAAGCTTTCTTT. This encodes CATGMGGEAEAFF.

V is TRBV7-2 and J is TRBJ1-2; tentative D call: TRBD1 (5 bases). This CDR3 is built from 14 residues. Germline CDR1 and CDR2: SGHTA and FQGNSA. The germline V and J ends were trimmed by 1 base and 5 bases, with 11 bases remaining between them. The CDR3 DNA follows: TGTGCCAGCAGCTTAGGTTCGGGGGAGTATGGCTACACCTTC. It yields the protein CASSLGSGEYGYTF.

V is TRBV27 and J is TRBJ1-5; 7 nucleotides match TRBD1. Per the germline V gene, CDR1 is MNHEY and CDR2 is SMNVEV (reference sequence). Unmatched junction bases numbered 5, after V lost 3 bases and J lost 9 bases. CDR3 length equals 13 residues. The CDR3 region has the DNA TGTGCCAGCAGTTTCGACAGGGAGCGGCCCCAGCATTTT. This gives the protein CASSFDRERPQHF.

To note about this clone: This sample also contains other DNA sequences that code for the same CDR3. V gene TRBV5-1 combines with J gene TRBJ2-3; tentative D call: TRBD1 (5 bases). The CDR3 covers 12 residues. Germline assignment: CDR1 SGHRS and CDR2 YFSETQ. Trimming left V 3 bases short and J 5 bases short, with 7 bases between. The DNA of the CDR3 is TGCGCCAGCAGCTATCAGGGAGATACGCAGTATTTT. Translation gives CASSYQGDTQYF.